This paragraph reports one TCR beta chain. Its antigen is still unknown. Germline loops: CDR1 SNHLY, CDR2 FYNNEI. Trimming cost V 4 bases and J 10 bases; bases outside gene matches: 6. This CDR3 comprises 14 residues. These data are taken from a study of T cell responses to AZD1222 COVID-19 vaccine. Sequenced by immunoSEQ multiplex PCR; TCRdb stores in-frame clones only, minus some. The table has 120,000 or so clones, less than 95% seen once; the top ten hold just over 7%. General observations from the study: The donor cohort was predominantly white British with a female majority, and clonal diversity may have been underestimated.

Sequenced material: peripheral blood, taken on day 0 of AZD1222 vaccination. The chain combines TRBV2 with TRBJ1-6; 8 bases line up with TRBD1. The clonotype comes from an adult in good health. CDR3 in DNA: TGTGCCAGCAGTGGACAGGGGACCGGATCACCCCTCCACTTT. This encodes CASSGQGTGSPLHF.